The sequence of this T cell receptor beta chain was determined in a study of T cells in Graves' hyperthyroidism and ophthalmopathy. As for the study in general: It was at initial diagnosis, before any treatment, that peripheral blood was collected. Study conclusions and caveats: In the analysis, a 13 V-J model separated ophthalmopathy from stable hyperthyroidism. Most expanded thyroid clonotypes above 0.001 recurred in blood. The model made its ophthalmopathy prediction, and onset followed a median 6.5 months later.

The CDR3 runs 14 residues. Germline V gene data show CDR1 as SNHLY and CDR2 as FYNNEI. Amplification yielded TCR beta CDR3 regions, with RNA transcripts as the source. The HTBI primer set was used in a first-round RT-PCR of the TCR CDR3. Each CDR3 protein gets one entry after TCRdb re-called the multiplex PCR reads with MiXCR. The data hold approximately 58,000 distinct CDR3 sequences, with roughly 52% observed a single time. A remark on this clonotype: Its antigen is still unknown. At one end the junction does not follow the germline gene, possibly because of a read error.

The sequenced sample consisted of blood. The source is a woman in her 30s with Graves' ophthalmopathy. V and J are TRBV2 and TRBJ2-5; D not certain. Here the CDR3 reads CASSAILPGETQYF. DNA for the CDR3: TGTGCCAGCAGTGCCATACTACCGGGTGAGACCCAATACTTC.